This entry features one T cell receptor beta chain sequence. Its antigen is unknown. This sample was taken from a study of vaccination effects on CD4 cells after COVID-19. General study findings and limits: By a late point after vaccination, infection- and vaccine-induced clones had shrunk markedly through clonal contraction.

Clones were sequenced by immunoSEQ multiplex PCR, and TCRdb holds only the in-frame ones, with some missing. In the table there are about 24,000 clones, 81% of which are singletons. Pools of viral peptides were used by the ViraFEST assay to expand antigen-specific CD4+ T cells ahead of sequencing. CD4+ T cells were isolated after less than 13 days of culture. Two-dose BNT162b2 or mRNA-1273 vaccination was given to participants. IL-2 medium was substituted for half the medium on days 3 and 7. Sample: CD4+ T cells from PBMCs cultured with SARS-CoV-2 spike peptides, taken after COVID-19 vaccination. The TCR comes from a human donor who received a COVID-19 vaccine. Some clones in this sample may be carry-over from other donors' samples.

The CDR3: CASSRGLGQPQHF. DNA of the CDR3: TGTGCCAGCAGTAGGGGGTTGGGTCAGCCCCAGCATTTT. The gene calls are TRBV28 and TRBJ1-5, with TRBD1 as a possible D gene (6 bases). V was trimmed by 5 bases and J by 6 bases, leaving 11 bases between them. This CDR3 has 13 amino acids. In germline, CDR1 is MDHEN, CDR2 SYDVKM.